The entry that follows covers one T cell receptor (beta chain) sequence. Its antigen is unknown. Sequencing was performed with immunoSEQ multiplex PCR; in TCRdb, only in-frame clones are kept and a portion is missing. The sample lists approximately 110,000 clones, 85% to 90% occurring once. V was clipped by 5 bases and J by 5 bases; unmatched bases: 17. CDR3 length: 17 residues. Germline CDR1 reads PRHDT; CDR2 reads FYEKMQ (reference sequence). The sample is drawn from a study of a mutant IDH1 vaccine in newly diagnosed glioma. Study information: Vaccination began 4-6 weeks post radiotherapy alone, or with temozolomide cycles. Former treatment meant radiotherapy, temozolomide, or both; the majority had gotten both.

Indicated time point: week 11, during vaccination. Vaccine doses each comprised 300 ug of mutant IDH1 20-mer peptide, with topical imiquimod. The donors had new WHO grade 3 or 4 astrocytomas; these were IDH1-mutant and ATRX-lost. Sequencing was performed on PBMCs, taken from a glioma patient whose treatment included an IDH1 peptide vaccine. This sequence originates from a woman aged 50 to 65 with glioma. This rearrangement joins TRBV13 to TRBJ2-5, with 7 bases that match TRBD2. The CDR3 sequence: CASSHPTTGEGRETQYF. The CDR3, as DNA: TGTGCCAGCAGCCATCCCACTACGGGGGAGGGCCGGGAGACCCAGTACTTC.